This T cell receptor (beta chain) was sequenced for a study of technical replicates of blood from a few donors. Data came from immunoSEQ multiplex PCR; TCRdb stores just in-frame clones and leaves some out. The sample contains approximately 95,000 clones, 85% to 95% of which appear only once. Germline assignment: CDR1 SGHRS and CDR2 YFSETQ. This CDR3 is 14 amino acids long. With 4 bases removed from V and 1 base from J, the gap between germline ends came to 8 bases. Sequenced material: T cells isolated from PBMCs. The receptor was isolated from a human donor in good health. This chain connects TRBV5-1 to TRBJ2-2, with a possible D match to TRBD2 (5 bases). The CDR3 DNA sequence: TGCGCCAGCAGCACCGGACTGAACACCGGGGAGCTGTTTTTT. It is translated as CASSTGLNTGELFF.